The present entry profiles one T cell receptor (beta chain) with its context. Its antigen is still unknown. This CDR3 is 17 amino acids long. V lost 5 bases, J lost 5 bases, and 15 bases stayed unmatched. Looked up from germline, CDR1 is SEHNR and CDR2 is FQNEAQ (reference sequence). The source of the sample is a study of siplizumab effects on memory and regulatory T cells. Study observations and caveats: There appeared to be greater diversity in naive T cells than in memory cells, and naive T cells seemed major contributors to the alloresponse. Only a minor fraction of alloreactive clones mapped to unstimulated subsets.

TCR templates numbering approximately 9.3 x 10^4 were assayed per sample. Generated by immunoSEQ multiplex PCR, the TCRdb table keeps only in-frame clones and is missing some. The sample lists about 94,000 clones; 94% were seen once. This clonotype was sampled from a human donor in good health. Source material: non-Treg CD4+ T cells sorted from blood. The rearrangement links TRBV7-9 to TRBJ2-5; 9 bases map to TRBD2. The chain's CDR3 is CASSPPAGGRAHETQYF. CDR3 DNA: TGTGCCAGCAGCCCCCCCGCGGGCGGGAGGGCCCACGAGACCCAGTACTTC.